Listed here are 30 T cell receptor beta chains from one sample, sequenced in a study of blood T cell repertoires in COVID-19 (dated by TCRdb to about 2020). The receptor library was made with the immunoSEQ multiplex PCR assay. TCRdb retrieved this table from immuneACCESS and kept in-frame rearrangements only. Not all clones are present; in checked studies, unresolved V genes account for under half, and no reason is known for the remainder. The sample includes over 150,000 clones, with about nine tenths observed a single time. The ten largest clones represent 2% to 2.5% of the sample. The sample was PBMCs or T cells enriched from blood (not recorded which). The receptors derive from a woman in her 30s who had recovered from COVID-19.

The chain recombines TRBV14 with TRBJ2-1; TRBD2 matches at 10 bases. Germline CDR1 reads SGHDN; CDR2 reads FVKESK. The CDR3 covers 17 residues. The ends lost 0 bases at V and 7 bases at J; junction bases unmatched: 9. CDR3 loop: CASSQDLSLAGANEQFF. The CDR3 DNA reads TGTGCCAGCAGCCAAGATCTCTCCCTAGCGGGAGCTAATGAGCAGTTCTTC.

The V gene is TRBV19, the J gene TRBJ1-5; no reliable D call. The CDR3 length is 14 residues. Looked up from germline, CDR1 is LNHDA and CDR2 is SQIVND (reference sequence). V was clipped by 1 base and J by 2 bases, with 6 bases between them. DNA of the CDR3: TGTGCCAGTAGTATAGGTACAGGCAATCAGCCCCAGCATTTT. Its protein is CASSIGTGNQPQHF.

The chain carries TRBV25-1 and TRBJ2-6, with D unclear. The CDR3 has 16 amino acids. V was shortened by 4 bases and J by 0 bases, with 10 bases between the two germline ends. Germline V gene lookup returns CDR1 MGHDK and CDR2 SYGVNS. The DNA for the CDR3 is TGTGCCAGCAGTGCTGCCTCGGGCTCTGGGGCCAACGTCCTGACTTTC. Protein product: CASSAASGSGANVLTF.

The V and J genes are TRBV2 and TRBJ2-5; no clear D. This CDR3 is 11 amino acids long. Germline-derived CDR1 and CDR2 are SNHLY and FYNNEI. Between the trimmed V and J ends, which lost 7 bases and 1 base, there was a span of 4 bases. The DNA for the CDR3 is TGTGCCAGCACCCTCCAAGAGACCCAGTACTTC. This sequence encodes CASTLQETQYF.

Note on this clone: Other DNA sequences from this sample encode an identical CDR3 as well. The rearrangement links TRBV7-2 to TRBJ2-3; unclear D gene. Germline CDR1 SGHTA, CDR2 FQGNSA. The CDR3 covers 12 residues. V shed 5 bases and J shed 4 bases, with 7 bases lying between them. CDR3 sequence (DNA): TGTGCCAGCAGCCTTCTAGCAGATACGCAGTATTTT. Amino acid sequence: CASSLLADTQYF.

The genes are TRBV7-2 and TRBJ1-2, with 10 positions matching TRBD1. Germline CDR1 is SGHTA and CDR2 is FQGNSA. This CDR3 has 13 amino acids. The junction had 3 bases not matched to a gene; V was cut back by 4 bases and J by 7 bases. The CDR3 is CASSWTGGGGYTF. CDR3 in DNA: TGTGCCAGCAGCTGGACAGGGGGAGGTGGCTACACCTTC.

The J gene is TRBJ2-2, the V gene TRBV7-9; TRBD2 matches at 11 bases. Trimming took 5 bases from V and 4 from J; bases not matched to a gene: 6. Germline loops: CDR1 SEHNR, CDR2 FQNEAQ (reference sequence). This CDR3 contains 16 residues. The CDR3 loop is CASSPTSGVVTGELFF. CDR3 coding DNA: TGTGCCAGCAGCCCGACTAGCGGGGTAGTCACCGGGGAGCTGTTTTTT.

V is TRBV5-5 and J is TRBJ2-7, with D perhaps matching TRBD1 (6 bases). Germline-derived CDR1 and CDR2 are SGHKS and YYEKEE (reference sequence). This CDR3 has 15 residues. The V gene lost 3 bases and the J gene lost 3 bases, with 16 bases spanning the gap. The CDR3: CASSWGPTESYEQYF. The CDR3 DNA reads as TGTGCCAGCAGCTGGGGGCCGACAGAGAGCTACGAGCAGTACTTC. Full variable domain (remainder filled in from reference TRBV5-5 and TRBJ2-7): DAGVTQSPTHLIKTRGQQVTLRCSPISGHKSVSWYQQVLGQGPQFIFQYYEKEERGRGNFPDRFSARQFPNYSSELNVNALLLGDSALYLCASSWGPTESYEQYFGPGTRLTVT.

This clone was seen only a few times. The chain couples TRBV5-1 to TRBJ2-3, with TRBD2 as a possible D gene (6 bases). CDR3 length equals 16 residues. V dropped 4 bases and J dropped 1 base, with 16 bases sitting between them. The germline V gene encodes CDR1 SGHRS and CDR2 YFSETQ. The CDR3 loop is CASSLAPSEGTDTQYF. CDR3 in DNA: TGCGCCAGCAGCCTGGCCCCTAGCGAGGGCACAGATACGCAGTATTTT.

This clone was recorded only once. In nucleotides, the CDR3 is TGCGCCAGCAGCCTGGGACAGGGGGATGGCTACACCTTC. As protein: CASSLGQGDGYTF. The rearrangement links TRBV4-3 to TRBJ1-2; 11 bases agree with TRBD1. Losses at the gene ends were 4 bases for V and 6 bases for J; bases not matched to a gene: 1. Germline V gene lookup returns CDR1 LGHNA and CDR2 YSLEER. The length of the CDR3 is 13 residues.

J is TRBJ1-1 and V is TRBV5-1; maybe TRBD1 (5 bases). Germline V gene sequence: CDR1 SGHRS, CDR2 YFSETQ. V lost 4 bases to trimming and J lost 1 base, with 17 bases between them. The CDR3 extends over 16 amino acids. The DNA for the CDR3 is TGCGCCAGCAGCCCCCCGAACAGGCCCTCGAACACTGAAGCTTTCTTT. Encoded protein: CASSPPNRPSNTEAFF. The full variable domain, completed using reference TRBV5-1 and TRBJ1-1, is KAGVTQTPRYLIKTRGQQVTLSCSPISGHRSVSWYQQTPGQGLQFLFEYFSETQRNKGNFPGRFSGRQFSNSRSEMNVSTLELGDSALYLCASSPPNRPSNTEAFFGQGTRLTVV.

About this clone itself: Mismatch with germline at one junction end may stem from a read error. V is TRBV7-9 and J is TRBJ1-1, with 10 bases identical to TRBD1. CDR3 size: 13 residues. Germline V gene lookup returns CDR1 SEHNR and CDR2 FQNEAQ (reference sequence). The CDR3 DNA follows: TGTGCCAGCAGCCCATCAGCTTCCGGGACAGGGGCGTTT. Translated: CASSPSASGTGAF. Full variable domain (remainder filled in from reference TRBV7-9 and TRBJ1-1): DTGVSQNPRHKITKRGQNVTFRCDPISEHNRLYWYRQTLGQGPEFLTYFQNEAQLEKSRLLSDRFSAERPKGSFSTLEIQRTEQGDSAMYLCASSPSASGTGAFGQGTRLTVV.

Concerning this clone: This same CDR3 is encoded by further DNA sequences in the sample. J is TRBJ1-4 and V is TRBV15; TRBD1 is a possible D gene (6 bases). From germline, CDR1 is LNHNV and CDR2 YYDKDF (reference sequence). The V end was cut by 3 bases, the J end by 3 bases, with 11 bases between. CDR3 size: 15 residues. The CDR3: CATSRPRGANEKLFF. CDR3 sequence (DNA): TGTGCCACCAGCAGGCCCAGGGGCGCTAATGAAAAACTGTTTTTT.

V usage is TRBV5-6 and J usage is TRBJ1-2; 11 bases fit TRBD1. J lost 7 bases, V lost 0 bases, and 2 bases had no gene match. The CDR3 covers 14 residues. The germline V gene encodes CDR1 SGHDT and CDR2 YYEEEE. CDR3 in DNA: TGTGCCAGCAGCTTGGGGACAGGGGGCCGTGGCTACACCTTC. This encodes CASSLGTGGRGYTF.

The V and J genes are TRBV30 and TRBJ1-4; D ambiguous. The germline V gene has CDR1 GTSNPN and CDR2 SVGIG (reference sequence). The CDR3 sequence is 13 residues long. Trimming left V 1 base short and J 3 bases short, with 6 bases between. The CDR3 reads CAWSGASNEKLFF. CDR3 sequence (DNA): TGTGCCTGGAGTGGGGCCTCTAATGAAAAACTGTTTTTT.

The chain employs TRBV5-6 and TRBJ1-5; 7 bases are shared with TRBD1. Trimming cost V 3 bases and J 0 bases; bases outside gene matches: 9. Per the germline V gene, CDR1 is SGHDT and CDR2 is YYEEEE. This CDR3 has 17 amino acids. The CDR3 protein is CASSSTPGTASNQPQHF. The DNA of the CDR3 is TGTGCCAGCAGCTCTACCCCCGGGACAGCTAGCAATCAGCCCCAGCATTTT.

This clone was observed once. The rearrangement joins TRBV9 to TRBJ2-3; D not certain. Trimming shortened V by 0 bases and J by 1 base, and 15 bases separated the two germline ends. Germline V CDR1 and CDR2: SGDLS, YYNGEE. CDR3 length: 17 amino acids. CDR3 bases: TGTGCCAGCAGCGTAGCCACCATCGACTGGGGCACAGATACGCAGTATTTT. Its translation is CASSVATIDWGTDTQYF.

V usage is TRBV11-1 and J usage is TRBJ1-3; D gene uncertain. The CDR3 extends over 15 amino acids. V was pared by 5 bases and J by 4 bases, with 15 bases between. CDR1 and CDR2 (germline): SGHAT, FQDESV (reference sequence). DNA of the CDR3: TGTGCCAGCAGCCCTACTGGACTTCTGGGAAACACCATATATTTT. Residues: CASSPTGLLGNTIYF.

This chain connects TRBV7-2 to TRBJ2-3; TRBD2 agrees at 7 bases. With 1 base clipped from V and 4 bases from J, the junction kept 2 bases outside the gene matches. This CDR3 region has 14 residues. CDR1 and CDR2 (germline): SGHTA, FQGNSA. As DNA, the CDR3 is TGTGCCAGCAGCTTAGTCGGGGGGTCAGATACGCAGTATTTT. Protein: CASSLVGGSDTQYF.

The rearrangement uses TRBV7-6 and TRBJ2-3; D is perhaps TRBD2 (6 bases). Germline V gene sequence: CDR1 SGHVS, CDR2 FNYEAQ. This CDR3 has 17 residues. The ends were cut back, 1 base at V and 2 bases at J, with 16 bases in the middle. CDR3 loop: CASSLVLAGSPTDTQYF. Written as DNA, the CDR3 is TGTGCCAGCAGCTTAGTGTTGGCGGGATCTCCCACAGATACGCAGTATTTT. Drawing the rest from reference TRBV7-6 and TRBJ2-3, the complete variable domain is GAGVSQSPRYKVTKRGQDVALRCDPISGHVSLYWYRQALGQGPEFLTYFNYEAQQDKSGLPNDRFSAERPEGSISTLTIQRTEQRDSAMYRCASSLVLAGSPTDTQYFGPGTRLTVL.

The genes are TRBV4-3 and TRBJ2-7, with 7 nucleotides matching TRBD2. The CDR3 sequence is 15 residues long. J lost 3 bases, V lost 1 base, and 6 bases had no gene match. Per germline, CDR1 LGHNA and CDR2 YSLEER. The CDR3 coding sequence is TGCGCCAGCAGCCAAGTTGCGGGAGTGGGCTACGAGCAGTACTTC. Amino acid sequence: CASSQVAGVGYEQYF.

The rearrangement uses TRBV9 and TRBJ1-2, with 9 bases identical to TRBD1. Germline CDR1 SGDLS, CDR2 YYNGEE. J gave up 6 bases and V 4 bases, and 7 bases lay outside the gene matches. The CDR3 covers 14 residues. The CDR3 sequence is CASSLGTGLDGYTF. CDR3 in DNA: TGTGCCAGCAGCTTGGGGACAGGGCTAGATGGCTACACCTTC.

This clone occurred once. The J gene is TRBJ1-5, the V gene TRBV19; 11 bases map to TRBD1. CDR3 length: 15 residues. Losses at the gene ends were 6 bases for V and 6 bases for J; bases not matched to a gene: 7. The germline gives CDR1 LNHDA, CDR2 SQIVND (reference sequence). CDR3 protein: CASRAGQGAGQPQHF. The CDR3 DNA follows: TGTGCCAGTAGGGCAGGACAGGGGGCAGGTCAGCCCCAGCATTTT.

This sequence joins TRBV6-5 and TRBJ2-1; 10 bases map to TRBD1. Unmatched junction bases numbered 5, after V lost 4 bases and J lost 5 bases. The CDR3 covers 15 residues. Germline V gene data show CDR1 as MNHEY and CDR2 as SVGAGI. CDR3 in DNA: TGTGCCAGCAGTTTGACAGGGGGCGCCCACAATGAGCAGTTCTTC. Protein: CASSLTGGAHNEQFF.

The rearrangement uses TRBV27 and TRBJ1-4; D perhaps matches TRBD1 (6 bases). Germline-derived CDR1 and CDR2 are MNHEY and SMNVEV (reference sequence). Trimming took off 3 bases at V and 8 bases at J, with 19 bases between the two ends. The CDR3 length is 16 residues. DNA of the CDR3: TGTGCCAGCAGTTTGTTCGGGGGGCGCGAGGGGGAAAAACTGTTTTTT. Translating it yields CASSLFGGREGEKLFF.

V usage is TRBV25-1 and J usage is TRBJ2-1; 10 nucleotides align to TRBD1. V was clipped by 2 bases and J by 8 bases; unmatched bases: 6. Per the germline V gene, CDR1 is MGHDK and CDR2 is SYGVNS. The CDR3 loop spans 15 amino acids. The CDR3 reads CASSETTGGLDEQFF. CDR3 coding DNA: TGTGCCAGCAGTGAAACGACAGGGGGCTTGGATGAGCAGTTCTTC.

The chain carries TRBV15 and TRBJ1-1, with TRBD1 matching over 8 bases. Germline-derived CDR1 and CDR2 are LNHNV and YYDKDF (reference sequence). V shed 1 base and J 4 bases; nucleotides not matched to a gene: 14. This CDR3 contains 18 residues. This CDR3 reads CATSRVDGRGLGRTEAFF. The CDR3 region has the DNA TGTGCCACCAGCAGAGTGGACGGCAGGGGGCTTGGTCGCACTGAAGCTTTCTTT.

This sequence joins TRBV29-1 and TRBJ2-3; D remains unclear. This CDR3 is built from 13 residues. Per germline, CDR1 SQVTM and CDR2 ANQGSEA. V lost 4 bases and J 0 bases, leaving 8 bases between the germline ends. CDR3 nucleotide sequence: TGCAGCGTTGGCACTCGGAGCACAGATACGCAGTATTTT. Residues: CSVGTRSTDTQYF.

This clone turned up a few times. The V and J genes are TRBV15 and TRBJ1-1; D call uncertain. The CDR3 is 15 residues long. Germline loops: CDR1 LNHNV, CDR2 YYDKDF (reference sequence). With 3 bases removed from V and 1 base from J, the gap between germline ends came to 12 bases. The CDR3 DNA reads TGTGCCACCAGCAGGGGCGGGGTATCGAACACTGAAGCTTTCTTT. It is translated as CATSRGGVSNTEAFF.

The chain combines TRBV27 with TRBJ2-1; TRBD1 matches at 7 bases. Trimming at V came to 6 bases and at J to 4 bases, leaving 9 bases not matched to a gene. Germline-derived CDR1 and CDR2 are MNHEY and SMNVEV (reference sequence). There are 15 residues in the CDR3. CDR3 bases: TGTGCCAGCAGACGACAGGGCTCGGGGTACAATGAGCAGTTCTTC. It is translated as CASRRQGSGYNEQFF.